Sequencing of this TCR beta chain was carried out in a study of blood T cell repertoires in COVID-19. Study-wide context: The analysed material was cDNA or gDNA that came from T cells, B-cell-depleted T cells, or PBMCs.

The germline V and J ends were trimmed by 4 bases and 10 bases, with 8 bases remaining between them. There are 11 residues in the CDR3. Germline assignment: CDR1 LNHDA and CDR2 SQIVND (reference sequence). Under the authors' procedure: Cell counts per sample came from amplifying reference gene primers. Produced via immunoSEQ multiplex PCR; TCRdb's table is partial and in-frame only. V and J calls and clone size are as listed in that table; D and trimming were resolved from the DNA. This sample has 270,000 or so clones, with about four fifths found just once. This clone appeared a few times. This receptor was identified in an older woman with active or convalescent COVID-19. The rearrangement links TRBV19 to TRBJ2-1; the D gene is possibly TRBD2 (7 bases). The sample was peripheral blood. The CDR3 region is CASSSGGEQFF. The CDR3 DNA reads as TGTGCCAGTAGTAGCGGGGGCGAGCAGTTCTTC.